The present TCR beta chain was sequenced within a study of T cells after yellow fever vaccination (dated by TCRdb to the late 2010s). Study-wide context: The SMART-Seq v4 Ultra Low Input RNA kit was used to prepare libraries from fractions with low cell numbers. Bulk TCR alpha and beta repertoires were sequenced longitudinally to track T-cell clones before and after primary and booster YFV17D yellow fever vaccination. Two healthy male donors made up the cohort, one aged 18 to 29 years and the other aged 30 to 40 years. Blood was drawn at multiple timepoints before and after primary and secondary immunization, with bulk PBMC replicates and cell subsets isolated. The paper as a whole reports these results and caveats: Compared with the primary T-cell response, the secondary T-cell response was faster but weaker, reaching its peak on day 5 rather than on day 15. Because abundant contaminating clonotypes from the bulk population could be contained in FACS-sorted repertoires, computational filtering was required. Most clones expanded after primary vaccination (about 96% of CD4 and roughly 91% of CD8) were re-detected after the booster, suggesting that broad memory maintenance occurred. A small share of clonotypes occurred in both CD4 and CD8 compartments, likely arising from convergent recombination. Only a couple of donors were included in the study, so the extent to which the findings can be generalized is limited.

Sequencing was performed on an Illumina NovaSeq 6000. Synthesis of TCR cDNA relied on 5'RACE template switching, a step that introduced a universal primer site along with unique molecular identifiers. cDNA synthesis was primed from both the TCR alpha and TCR beta constant segments. Libraries were amplified in two PCR steps, with sample barcodes and sequencing adapters added in the second step. Sequencing of libraries was done on Illumina HiSeq 2500 (2x100 bp) or NovaSeq (2x150 bp). In the source study's methods: Demultiplexing of reads and collapsing into UMI consensus sequences were performed with MIGEC, and V(D)J alignment was carried out with MiXCR. Vaccine-responding clonotypes were defined with edgeR using replicate PBMC samples, requiring FDR below 0.01 and a log2 fold change above 5 up to day 15. Bulk clonotypes were assigned CD4 or CD8 identity according to which sequenced CD4 or CD8 repertoire held them at higher abundance. TCRdb reran the public reads through fastp at Q25 and MiXCR, keeping productive beta chains. Rows with one shared CDR3 protein collapse into an entry with the most common genes and DNA. TCRdb, not the authors, supplied the V and J calls. The sample yields hundreds of thousands of distinct CDR3 sequences; 18% were counted once. Together, the top ten hold roughly a sixth of the sample.

This clonotype has only a few counts. The antigen it binds to is not known. One base away there is no much larger clone; base qualities are not given. The CDR3, from cysteine to phenylalanine, totals 14 residues. Just the 42-base CDR3 DNA is kept, in frame starting at base 1. The trim is 1 base for V and 7 bases for J, with a gap of 15 bases between the germline ends. Taken from the germline V gene, the CDR1 and CDR2 loops are SQVTM and ANQGSEA. The treatment or condition label of this sample denotes: live attenuated yellow fever vaccine strain. Two biological replicates of bulk PBMCs were collected at each blood-draw timepoint. A standard Ficoll-Paque protocol was used to isolate PBMCs from peripheral blood. TriZol was used to extract RNA from bulk PBMCs, from CD4 and CD8 fractions, and from dextramer-positive and dextramer-negative fractions.

The material was PBMCs, obtained before the yellow fever booster vaccination. The rearrangement joined TRBV29-1 to TRBJ2-3; the D call is tentative, TRBD1 or TRBD2, as each matches 5 bases. This TCR derives from a man in his late teens or twenties who received the YFV17D yellow fever vaccine. The DNA sequence is TGCAGCGTTGAAGGAGAGGGGACGCTCAATACGCAGTATTTT. Translated, this is CSVEGEGTLNTQYF.